The 17 T cell receptor beta chains given below trace back to one sample, sequenced in a study of blood T cell repertoires in COVID-19. The data were produced by immunoSEQ multiplex PCR, yet TCRdb's version contains in-frame clones alone and is incomplete. Of 60,000 to 75,000 clones listed, about 89% are singletons. Input material: peripheral blood. These receptors were obtained from a woman in her sixties with acute or convalescent COVID-19.

This chain uses TRBV6-5 with TRBJ1-4; 7 bases fit TRBD1. Germline loops: CDR1 MNHEY, CDR2 SVGAGI. The J segment lost 7 bases and the V segment lost 5 bases, leaving 7 bases of the junction unmatched. The CDR3 is 14 amino acids. The CDR3 DNA reads TGTGCCAGCAGTCTCCAGGGGGGAAGTGAAAAACTGTTTTTT. Encoded protein: CASSLQGGSEKLFF.

The chain uses TRBV5-8 and TRBJ2-2, with D tentatively TRBD1 (5 bases). From germline, CDR1 is SGHTS and CDR2 YDEGEE. This CDR3 has 15 amino acids. V shed 6 bases and J shed 3 bases, with 15 bases lying between them. CDR3 coding DNA: TGTGCCAGCAAACCCGTCAGGGCGGACACCGGGGAGCTGTTTTTT. Translating gives CASKPVRADTGELFF.

The count of this clone is one. The rearrangement joins TRBV6-1 to TRBJ1-5; TRBD1 is a possible D gene (5 bases). The CDR3 runs 15 residues. CDR1 is MNHNS and CDR2 is SASEGT in the germline V gene. With 1 base removed from V and 5 bases from J, the gap between germline ends came to 12 bases. CDR3 protein: CASSEGAGWDQPQHF. CDR3 DNA: TGTGCCAGCAGTGAAGGGGCAGGGTGGGATCAGCCCCAGCATTTT.

The chain employs TRBV3-1 (or the pseudogene TRBV3-2) and TRBJ2-7; 12 nucleotides align to TRBD2. The CDR3 is 16 residues long. Per germline, CDR1 LGHDT and CDR2 YNNKEL (reference sequence). Trimming removed 2 bases from V and 7 bases from J; junction bases left unmatched: 9. The CDR3 DNA sequence: TGTGCCAGCAGCCAACAGACTAGCGGGGGCCTCCATGAGCAGTACTTC. The encoded protein is CASSQQTSGGLHEQYF.

The chain combines TRBV21-1 with TRBJ1-5; TRBD1, as called in the table, went unchecked against the DNA. TRBV21-1 is flagged as a pseudogene. The CDR3 covers 18 residues. Here the CDR3 DNA reads TGTGCCAGCAGCAAAGCCCGGGACAGGCTGAATAGCAATCAGCCCCAGCATTTT. Translation gives CASSKARDRLNSNQPQHF.

This sequence joins TRBV29-1 and TRBJ2-1; D remains ambiguous. Trimming took 7 bases from V and 7 from J, leaving 14 bases between them. CDR1 is SQVTM, CDR2 ANQGSEA, per germline. CDR3 length: 12 residues. The chain's CDR3 is CSGQTETNEQFF. As DNA, the CDR3 is TGCAGCGGACAAACAGAAACTAATGAGCAGTTCTTC.

This chain links TRBV25-1 with TRBJ2-2; D not resolved. The CDR3 length is 15 residues. Germline assignment: CDR1 MGHDK and CDR2 SYGVNS. Trimming shortened V by 4 bases and J by 5 bases, and 14 bases separated the two germline ends. CDR3 DNA sequence: TGTGCCAGCAGTGTATCTTATAAGAGTACCGGGGAGCTGTTTTTT. This codes for CASSVSYKSTGELFF.

The V call is TRBV30, the J call TRBJ2-3, with D perhaps TRBD1 (8 bases). Per germline, CDR1 GTSNPN and CDR2 SVGIG (reference sequence). Trimming took off 3 bases at V and 4 bases at J, with 17 bases between the two ends. This CDR3 spans 15 amino acids. The CDR3 nucleotides read TGTGCCTGGAGCCGGACAGGGACTAACGCAGATACGCAGTATTTT. Its protein is CAWSRTGTNADTQYF.

In DNA, the CDR3 is TGTGCCAGCAGCTTAGGGGCACGGCGCAATCAGCCCCAGCATTTT. Translating it yields CASSLGARRNQPQHF. The V gene is TRBV5-6, the J gene TRBJ1-5; D perhaps matches TRBD1 (5 bases). Looked up from germline, CDR1 is SGHDT and CDR2 is YYEEEE. The CDR3 is 15 residues long. V was clipped by 2 bases and J by 2 bases, with 11 bases between them.

This chain connects TRBV7-2 to TRBJ2-1; a possible D gene is TRBD2 (5 bases). V shed 1 base and J shed 6 bases, with 13 bases lying between them. This CDR3 has 15 residues. Per germline, CDR1 SGHTA and CDR2 FQGNSA. CDR3 DNA: TGTGCCAGCAGCTTAGGCCCAGCGGCAACCAATGAGCAGTTCTTC. It specifies CASSLGPAATNEQFF. Drawing the rest from reference TRBV7-2 and TRBJ2-1, the complete variable domain is GAGVSQSPSNKVTEKGKDVELRCDPISGHTALYWYRQSLGQGLEFLIYFQGNSAPDKSGLPSDRFSAERTGGSVSTLTIQRTQQEDSAVYLCASSLGPAATNEQFFGPGTRLTVL.

The V call is TRBV11-2, the J call TRBJ1-6, with 9 bases lining up with TRBD1. There are 16 residues in the CDR3. Germline V gives CDR1 SGHAT, CDR2 FQNNGV. The ends lost 6 bases at V and 10 bases at J; junction bases unmatched: 13. The CDR3 is CASRKTGTGPNSPLHF. The CDR3 DNA follows: TGTGCCAGCAGGAAAACCGGGACAGGGCCCAACTCACCCCTCCACTTT.

The chain has TRBV7-2 and TRBJ2-1; TRBD2 matches 9 bases. V shed 1 base and J 7 bases; nucleotides not matched to a gene: 8. CDR3 length: 16 residues. Germline V CDR1 and CDR2: SGHTA, FQGNSA. CDR3 nucleotides: TGTGCCAGCAGCTTAGTGGCTAGCGGGGTGAGGAATGAGCAGTTCTTC. Translated, it gives CASSLVASGVRNEQFF.

V usage is TRBV27 and J usage is TRBJ1-2, with D perhaps TRBD1 (5 bases). The CDR3 contains 15 residues. CDR1 MNHEY and CDR2 SMNVEV come from the germline V gene (reference sequence). Trimming cost V 7 bases and J 1 base, with 16 bases left between them. The CDR3 DNA reads as TGTGCCAGCACACACCAACTCGGGGGTAACTATGGCTACACCTTC. It codes for CASTHQLGGNYGYTF.

The rearrangement joins TRBV19 to TRBJ2-5, with D perhaps matching TRBD1 (6 bases). CDR1 LNHDA and CDR2 SQIVND come from the germline V gene (reference sequence). The V end lost 6 bases, the J end lost 2 bases, and 13 bases lay between the germline ends. The CDR3 covers 14 residues. This CDR3 is CASRNRARQETQYF. DNA for the CDR3: TGTGCCAGTAGAAACAGGGCGAGGCAAGAGACCCAGTACTTC.

The chain recombines TRBV29-1 with TRBJ1-1, with 8 positions matching TRBD1. The CDR3 has 15 residues. J lost 3 bases, V lost 6 bases, and 12 bases had no gene match. Germline lookup yields CDR1 SQVTM and CDR2 ANQGSEA. CDR3 residues: CSVQGNRGADTEAFF. The CDR3 DNA reads as TGCAGCGTCCAGGGTAACAGGGGGGCGGACACTGAAGCTTTCTTT.

The V gene is TRBV5-1, the J gene TRBJ2-7; D possibly corresponds to TRBD2 (6 bases). CDR1 is SGHRS, CDR2 YFSETQ, per germline. The ends were cut back, 0 bases at V and 0 bases at J, with 13 bases in the middle. The CDR3 length is 16 residues. The CDR3 DNA reads TGCGCCAGCAGCTTGGCCGTGGGGAGGACCTCCTACGAGCAGTACTTC. This sequence encodes CASSLAVGRTSYEQYF.

The chain employs TRBV6-5 and TRBJ1-1; D not certain. Per germline, CDR1 MNHEY and CDR2 SVGAGI. The CDR3 sequence is 12 residues long. With 5 bases removed from V and 0 bases from J, the gap between germline ends came to 4 bases. Here the CDR3 reads CASSTMNTEAFF. CDR3 sequence (DNA): TGTGCCAGCAGTACAATGAACACTGAAGCTTTCTTT.